The 22 T cell receptor beta chains in this list originate from one sample, sequenced in a study of blood T cell repertoires in COVID-19. Profiled with immunoSEQ multiplex PCR; TCRdb holds only in-frame clones, not every one. The sample lists just over 300,000 clones, roughly 87% occurring once. The material sequenced was peripheral blood. The receptors come from a man aged 18 to 30 with active or convalescent COVID-19.

The chain joins TRBV27 to TRBJ2-7, with 14 bases aligning to TRBD2. The germline V gene encodes CDR1 MNHEY and CDR2 SMNVEV (reference sequence). J lost 2 bases, V lost 6 bases, and 6 bases had no gene match. The CDR3 covers 16 residues. The CDR3: CASSSRLAGGPYEQYF. CDR3 DNA sequence: TGTGCCAGCAGCTCAAGACTAGCGGGAGGGCCCTACGAGCAGTACTTC.

The chain couples TRBV24-1 to TRBJ1-5; 8 positions agree with TRBD1. The junction had 7 bases not matched to a gene; V was cut back by 3 bases and J by 4 bases. CDR1 KGHDR and CDR2 SFDVKD come from the germline V gene. The CDR3 sequence is 16 residues long. CDR3 sequence: CATSDRGQGPNQPQHF. CDR3 nucleotides: TGTGCCACCAGTGATCGCGGACAGGGACCAAATCAGCCCCAGCATTTT.

This chain connects TRBV11-2 to TRBJ1-4; D call uncertain. Germline-derived CDR1 and CDR2 are SGHAT and FQNNGV. V was clipped by 0 bases and J by 4 bases, with 9 bases between them. CDR3 length: 15 amino acids. Here the CDR3 DNA reads TGTGCCAGCAGCTTAGAGGGAGGCGTTAATGAAAAACTGTTTTTT. Its protein is CASSLEGGVNEKLFF.

This clone was picked up a small number of times. The genes are TRBV7-2 and TRBJ2-7; 9 bases match TRBD2. The CDR3 length is 15 residues. CDR1 and CDR2 from the germline V gene are SGHTA and FQGNSA. Trimming at V came to 3 bases and at J to 3 bases, leaving 6 bases not matched to a gene. CDR3 nucleotide sequence: TGTGCCAGCAGCTTTTTTTCTAGCGGGATCTACGAGCAGTACTTC. Its protein is CASSFFSSGIYEQYF.

The chain has TRBV4-1 and TRBJ2-2; 9 bases match TRBD1. Germline V gene sequence: CDR1 MGHRA, CDR2 YSYEKL. This CDR3 is 14 amino acids long. J was trimmed by 6 bases and V by 8 bases; bases with no gene match: 7. The CDR3 sequence: CASLGQGMAGELFF. The CDR3 DNA follows: TGCGCCAGCCTGGGACAGGGCATGGCCGGGGAGCTGTTTTTT.

The chain carries TRBV2 and TRBJ2-7; TRBD1 is a possible D gene (6 bases). The length of the CDR3 is 13 residues. Germline lookup yields CDR1 SNHLY and CDR2 FYNNEI. Trimming pared 9 bases from V and 7 bases from J, leaving 19 bases between. In DNA, the CDR3 is TGTGCCAGAGGATGGGGGCCGCTACGGGAGCAGTACTTC. Its protein product is CARGWGPLREQYF.

This clone has only one observation. J is TRBJ1-3 and V is TRBV18; TRBD1 matches at 8 bases. Germline loops: CDR1 KGHSH, CDR2 LQKENI. With V trimmed by 3 bases and J by 2 bases, 3 bases remained unmatched. CDR3 size: 15 residues. Here the CDR3 reads CASSPDRVPGNTIYF. In DNA, the CDR3 is TGTGCCAGCTCACCGGACAGGGTACCTGGAAACACCATATATTTT.

This clone has only one observation. The CDR3 DNA follows: TGCGCCAGCAGCAAACTAGCGGGGGTTGACTCCTACGAGCAGTACTTC. Amino acids: CASSKLAGVDSYEQYF. The chain joins TRBV4-1 to TRBJ2-7; the match to TRBD2 covers 11 bases. The CDR3 sequence is 16 residues long. V dropped 5 bases and J dropped 0; count of bases not matched to a gene: 6. The germline V gene encodes CDR1 MGHRA and CDR2 YSYEKL.

The V gene is TRBV21-1, the J gene TRBJ1-5; the D call in the table, TRBD1, was not verified against the DNA. TRBV21-1 is listed as a pseudogene. The CDR3 totals 16 residues. CDR3 nucleotide sequence: TGTGCCAGCAGCAATGACAGGGAAGATAGCAATCAGCCCCAGCATTTT. Its protein product is CASSNDREDSNQPQHF.

This chain links TRBV7-2 with TRBJ2-1; 9 positions match TRBD2. The junction had 8 bases not matched to a gene; V was cut back by 1 base and J by 1 base. CDR3 size: 18 residues. The V gene's germline CDR1 is SGHTA and CDR2 FQGNSA. Here the CDR3 reads CASSLVWVAGVSYNEQFF. The CDR3 DNA reads as TGTGCCAGCAGCTTAGTTTGGGTAGCGGGGGTTTCCTACAATGAGCAGTTCTTC.

The gene calls are TRBV11-2 and TRBJ2-3; 10 bases are a match to TRBD1. The ends lost 5 bases at V and 2 bases at J; junction bases unmatched: 4. This CDR3 has 15 residues. Germline V gene lookup returns CDR1 SGHAT and CDR2 FQNNGV. The CDR3 loop reads CASSKGQGPTDTQYF. For the CDR3, the DNA is TGTGCCAGCAGCAAGGGACAGGGGCCCACAGATACGCAGTATTTT. Complete variable domain (other parts from reference TRBV11-2 and TRBJ2-3): EAGVAQSPRYKIIEKRQSVAFWCNPISGHATLYWYQQILGQGPKLLIQFQNNGVVDDSQLPKDRFSAERLKGVDSTLKIQPAKLEDSAVYLCASSKGQGPTDTQYFGPGTRLTVL.

The chain carries TRBV3-1 (or the pseudogene TRBV3-2) and TRBJ2-7; 10 bases agree with TRBD2. Germline V gives CDR1 LGHDT, CDR2 YNNKEL (reference sequence). Trimming took 4 bases from V and 5 from J; bases not matched to a gene: 8. This CDR3 spans 15 amino acids. The CDR3 reads CASSLISGRKHEQYF. The CDR3 DNA reads TGTGCCAGCAGCCTAATTAGCGGGAGGAAGCACGAGCAGTACTTC.

The DNA of the CDR3 is TGTGCCAGCAGTTTCCAACAGGCGCGCACCGAGCAGTACTTC. Encoded protein: CASSFQQARTEQYF. The chain carries TRBV7-8 and TRBJ2-7, with D possibly being TRBD1 (5 bases). The V end was cut by 6 bases, the J end by 6 bases, with 18 bases between. The V gene's germline CDR1 is SGHVS and CDR2 FQNEAQ. The CDR3 is 14 amino acids.

Concerning this clone itself: In the same sample, other DNA sequences code for this CDR3. The CDR3 loop is CASSRTVNTEAFF. CDR3 nucleotide sequence: TGCGCCAGCAGTCGAACAGTCAACACTGAAGCTTTCTTT. The genes are TRBV5-1 and TRBJ1-1, with unresolved D. CDR1 and CDR2 (germline): SGHRS, YFSETQ. V was trimmed by 5 bases and J by 2 bases, leaving 10 bases between them. The CDR3 contains 13 residues. The full variable domain, its missing parts supplied by reference TRBV5-1 and TRBJ1-1, is KAGVTQTPRYLIKTRGQQVTLSCSPISGHRSVSWYQQTPGQGLQFLFEYFSETQRNKGNFPGRFSGRQFSNSRSEMNVSTLELGDSALYLCASSRTVNTEAFFGQGTRLTVV.

The chain carries TRBV13 and TRBJ2-5, with D unclear. Trimming stripped 5 bases from V and 4 bases from J, with 8 bases between. This CDR3 spans 12 amino acids. Germline assignment: CDR1 PRHDT and CDR2 FYEKMQ (reference sequence). CDR3 bases: TGTGCCAGCAGCCCCCGAGGAGAGACCCAGTACTTC. Amino acids: CASSPRGETQYF.

The chain recombines TRBV5-1 with TRBJ1-2; 7 bases line up with TRBD1. This CDR3 contains 17 residues. Germline V CDR1 and CDR2: SGHRS, YFSETQ. With V trimmed by 3 bases and J by 1 base, 12 bases remained unmatched. CDR3 in amino acids: CASSSSRDSRYNYGYTF. In DNA, the CDR3 is TGCGCCAGCAGCTCGTCCCGGGACAGTCGATATAACTATGGCTACACCTTC.

This chain links TRBV7-9 with TRBJ2-6; D is undetermined. V lost 1 base, J lost 0 bases, and 4 bases lay in between. The germline CDR1 and CDR2 sequences are SEHNR and FQNEAQ (reference sequence). This CDR3 has 15 amino acids. CDR3 loop: CASSLDHSGANVLTF. The CDR3 DNA is TGTGCCAGCAGCTTAGATCACTCTGGGGCCAACGTCCTGACTTTC.

CDR3 in DNA: TGTGCCAGTACTCCGGGGTACCCAGGTTCACCCCTCCACTTT. Translation: CASTPGYPGSPLHF. The gene calls are TRBV19 and TRBJ1-6; the D is unclear. V gave up 7 bases and J gave up 9 bases, with 16 bases separating them. The CDR3 contains 14 residues. Germline CDR1 and CDR2: LNHDA and SQIVND (reference sequence). The full variable domain, with the rest looked up from reference TRBV19 and TRBJ1-6, is DGGITQSPKYLFRKEGQNVTLSCEQNLNHDAMYWYRQDPGQGLRLIYYSQIVNDFQKGDIAEGYSVSREKKESFPLTVTSAQKNPTAFYLCASTPGYPGSPLHFGNGTRLTVT.

The V gene is TRBV7-6, the J gene TRBJ1-4, with D tentatively TRBD1 (5 bases). Germline loops: CDR1 SGHVS, CDR2 FNYEAQ. Trimming took off 5 bases at V and 0 bases at J, with 19 bases between the two ends. CDR3 length equals 18 residues. CDR3 sequence reads: CASSLTTGGSATNEKLFF. CDR3 nucleotide sequence: TGTGCCAGCAGCCTGACCACGGGGGGAAGCGCAACTAATGAAAAACTGTTTTTT.

The V gene is TRBV21-1, the J gene TRBJ1-5; the table's D call, TRBD1, has no DNA check behind it. TRBV21-1 is given as a pseudogene. The CDR3 loop spans 15 amino acids. The CDR3 region is CASGDRGSLNQPQHF. The CDR3 DNA reads TGTGCCAGCGGGGACAGGGGCTCCCTCAATCAGCCCCAGCATTTT.

The rearrangement links TRBV15 to TRBJ1-4; weak D call: TRBD1 (5 bases). Looked up from germline, CDR1 is LNHNV and CDR2 is YYDKDF (reference sequence). The V and J ends lost 5 bases and 6 bases respectively, with 19 bases between them. The CDR3 is 16 amino acids. CDR3 DNA sequence: TGTGCCACCAGCCCCCCGGGTTCAGGGCGTTATGAAAAACTGTTTTTT. Its protein product is CATSPPGSGRYEKLFF.

As DNA, the CDR3 is TGTGCCAGCAACCCCCTCGGGACAGGGGTACAAGAGACCCAGTACTTC. Translating it yields CASNPLGTGVQETQYF. The V gene is TRBV27, the J gene TRBJ2-5, with TRBD1 matching over 10 bases. The V segment lost 7 bases and the J segment 2 bases; nucleotides outside the gene matches: 10. Per germline, CDR1 MNHEY and CDR2 SMNVEV (reference sequence). CDR3 size: 16 residues.